The source of this TCR beta chain is a study of blood T cell repertoires in COVID-19. Study context: The United States, Italy and Spain supplied acute and convalescent COVID-19 samples. The cDNA or gDNA used as material had been derived from T cells, B-cell-depleted T cells, or PBMCs.

Methods used by the authors: Reference gene primers were amplified, and this amplification served to estimate nucleated cell counts. Some clones are missing from TCRdb's copy, which holds only in-frame ones; the method was immunoSEQ multiplex PCR. D and trimming come from the DNA, and the V and J calls and clone size come from that table. The sample consists of about 190,000 clones, 88% of them appearing once. Germline V gene sequence: CDR1 SGHVS, CDR2 FQNEAQ. There are 17 residues in the CDR3. V was pared by 5 bases and J by 0 bases, with 19 bases between. Specimen: peripheral blood. This sequence joins TRBV7-8 and TRBJ1-1; D perhaps matches TRBD1 (6 bases). This TCR came from a man aged 25-40 years with acute or convalescent COVID-19. The DNA of the CDR3 is TGTGCCAGCAGCGCTTACAGGGTCCGGGGGGTGAACACTGAAGCTTTCTTT. It codes for CASSAYRVRGVNTEAFF.